The 3 T cell receptor beta chains reported below all come from one sample, sequenced in a study of long-term antiretroviral therapy in people with HIV. Sequencing relied on immunoSEQ assay v3.0, run at survey level. Sequenced by immunoSEQ multiplex PCR; TCRdb stores in-frame clones only, minus some. The data contain over 20,000 clones, about 86% of them singletons. The sample in question was unsorted PBMCs, obtained 1.9 years after starting antiretroviral therapy. These receptors were obtained from a woman in her 30s with HIV.

This chain links TRBV14 with TRBJ2-7; unclear D gene. The germline V and J ends were trimmed by 0 bases and 8 bases, with 8 bases remaining between them. CDR1 is SGHDN, CDR2 FVKESK, per germline. The CDR3 spans 12 residues. CDR3 sequence: CASSQDNGKQYF. The CDR3 coding sequence is TGTGCCAGCAGCCAAGATAACGGCAAGCAGTACTTC. Full variable domain (remainder filled in from reference TRBV14 and TRBJ2-7): EAGVTQFPSHSVIEKGQTVTLRCDPISGHDNLYWYRRVMGKEIKFLLHFVKESKQDESGMPNNRFLAERTGGTYSTLKVQPAELEDSGVYFCASSQDNGKQYFGPGTRLTVT.

This clone has just one count. This chain joins TRBV9 and TRBJ1-1; D call uncertain. V lost 1 base and J lost 1, with 11 bases in between. The CDR3 is 15 amino acids. Per the germline V gene, CDR1 is SGDLS and CDR2 is YYNGEE. The CDR3 DNA sequence: TGTGCCAGCAGCGTATTGTCCGGAAAGAACACTGAAGCTTTCTTT. Protein product: CASSVLSGKNTEAFF.

The chain recombines TRBV6-1 with TRBJ1-5; 10 bases agree with TRBD1. The CDR3 covers 13 residues. Trimming took 6 bases from V and 6 from J; bases not matched to a gene: 2. Germline V gene data show CDR1 as MNHNS and CDR2 as SASEGT. In DNA form, the CDR3 reads TGTGCCAGCAGGGGACAGGGGCCTCAGCCCCAGCATTTT. Translating it yields CASRGQGPQPQHF.